Following are 29 T cell receptor beta chains from one sample sequenced in a study of cytomegalovirus exposure and HLA in healthy donors. 60 Vbeta and 13 Jbeta primers were used in PCR. The data were produced by immunoSEQ multiplex PCR, yet TCRdb's version contains in-frame clones alone and is incomplete. The sample yields 280,000 or so clones, around nine tenths seen once. The sample consisted of PBMCs. The receptors originated from a woman under 30 in good health and CMV-seronegative.

The rearrangement uses TRBV5-1 and TRBJ2-1; D is perhaps TRBD2 (5 bases). This CDR3 has 15 residues. Per the germline V gene, CDR1 is SGHRS and CDR2 is YFSETQ. The V gene lost 2 bases and the J gene lost 1 base, with 10 bases spanning the gap. CDR3 DNA: TGCGCCAGCAGCTTTCGCAGCGGATCCTACAATGAGCAGTTCTTC. It encodes CASSFRSGSYNEQFF.

The V gene is TRBV7-8, the J gene TRBJ1-6; weak D call: TRBD1 (6 bases). The germline V gene encodes CDR1 SGHVS and CDR2 FQNEAQ. Trimming pared 4 bases from V and 3 bases from J, leaving 10 bases between. CDR3 length: 15 residues. The CDR3 spells CASSSRTDYNSPLHF. Here the CDR3 DNA reads TGTGCCAGCAGCTCTCGGACAGACTATAATTCACCCCTCCACTTT.

The chain combines TRBV2 with TRBJ1-5; no clear D. Trimming took 4 bases from V and 6 from J, leaving 13 bases between them. Per the germline V gene, CDR1 is SNHLY and CDR2 is FYNNEI. The CDR3 spans 14 residues. This CDR3 is CASSGQVLGQPQHF. CDR3 in DNA: TGTGCCAGCAGTGGGCAGGTTTTGGGTCAGCCCCAGCATTTT.

The V gene is TRBV2, the J gene TRBJ1-2; TRBD1 agrees at 12 bases. Germline V lookup: CDR1 SNHLY, CDR2 FYNNEI. The CDR3 is 15 residues long. The V gene end was trimmed by 3 bases and the J gene end by 4 bases; junction bases not matched to a gene: 3. CDR3 DNA: TGTGCCAGCAGTGAGGGGGACAGGGGGCTCTATGGCTACACCTTC. Translated: CASSEGDRGLYGYTF.

The gene calls are TRBV18 and TRBJ2-3, with a weak D call TRBD2 (7 bases). V dropped 3 bases and J dropped 0 bases, with 10 bases sitting between them. CDR1 is KGHSH and CDR2 is LQKENI in the germline V gene. The CDR3 loop spans 15 amino acids. The CDR3, as DNA: TGTGCCAGCTCACCGCGGGGGCTGAGCACAGATACGCAGTATTTT. Its translation: CASSPRGLSTDTQYF. Using reference TRBV18 and TRBJ2-3 for the parts outside the CDR3, the full variable domain is NAGVMQNPRHLVRRRGQEARLRCSPMKGHSHVYWYRQLPEEGLKFMVYLQKENIIDESGMPKERFSAEFPKEGPSILRIQQVVRGDSAAYFCASSPRGLSTDTQYFGPGTRLTVL.

There are a few counts of this clone. The chain carries TRBV15 and TRBJ1-4, with TRBD1 identical over 9 bases. This CDR3 is built from 15 residues. V trimming: 3 bases; J trimming: 6 bases; junction bases outside the gene matches: 5. Germline CDR1 LNHNV, CDR2 YYDKDF (reference sequence). CDR3 nucleotide sequence: TGTGCCACCAGCAGGGGCGGACAGGGGTATGAAAAACTGTTTTTT. It codes for CATSRGGQGYEKLFF.

The V call is TRBV11-1, the J call TRBJ2-7; TRBD2 matches at 10 bases. This CDR3 comprises 15 residues. Germline values: CDR1 SGHAT, CDR2 FQDESV (reference sequence). Trimming removed 5 bases from V and 2 bases from J; junction bases left unmatched: 6. CDR3 DNA: TGTGCCAGCAGCAAAACTAGCGGGGAGACCTACGAGCAGTACTTC. Its protein is CASSKTSGETYEQYF. The variable domain in full, with the rest retrieved from reference TRBV11-1 and TRBJ2-7, is EAEVAQSPRYKITEKSQAVAFWCDPISGHATLYWYRQILGQGPELLVQFQDESVVDDSQLPKDRFSAERLKGVDSTLKIQPAELGDSAMYLCASSKTSGETYEQYFGPGTRLTVT.

This chain joins TRBV7-8 and TRBJ1-2; D gene uncertain. CDR3 size: 14 residues. The V gene lost 1 base and the J gene lost 8 bases, with 14 bases spanning the gap. From germline, CDR1 is SGHVS and CDR2 FQNEAQ. CDR3: CASSLDGFYGGYTF. The CDR3 DNA is TGTGCCAGCAGCTTAGATGGGTTCTACGGGGGCTACACCTTC. Using reference TRBV7-8 and TRBJ1-2 for the parts outside the CDR3, the full variable domain is GAGVSQSPRYKVAKRGQDVALRCDPISGHVSLFWYQQALGQGPEFLTYFQNEAQLDKSGLPSDRFFAERPEGSVSTLKIQRTQQEDSAVYLCASSLDGFYGGYTFGSGTRLTVV.

V is TRBV7-9 and J is TRBJ1-5; a possible D gene is TRBD1 (5 bases). The germline V gene encodes CDR1 SEHNR and CDR2 FQNEAQ (reference sequence). The CDR3 runs 15 residues. Trimming left V 5 bases short and J 0 bases short, with 11 bases between. The CDR3 here is CASSPGRDSNQPQHF. CDR3 bases: TGTGCCAGCAGCCCCGGCAGGGATAGCAATCAGCCCCAGCATTTT.

A remark on this clone: Other nucleotide sequences in the sample specify the same CDR3. V and J are TRBV18 and TRBJ1-1; the match to TRBD1 covers 7 bases. Germline V lookup: CDR1 KGHSH, CDR2 LQKENI. This CDR3 is built from 14 residues. V lost 2 bases and J lost 4; bases outside the gene matches: 4. The CDR3 DNA sequence: TGTGCCAGCTCACCAGGGCAGGGGGGCACTGAAGCTTTCTTT. Protein product: CASSPGQGGTEAFF.

CDR3 region: CASSLQPSGGAYEQYF. The DNA of the CDR3 is TGCGCCAGCAGCCTACAACCTAGCGGGGGGGCCTACGAGCAGTACTTC. The rearrangement uses TRBV5-1 and TRBJ2-7, with TRBD2 matching 12 bases. The trim removed 4 bases at V and 2 bases at J, leaving 7 bases unmatched. The CDR3 sequence is 16 residues long. Germline V gives CDR1 SGHRS, CDR2 YFSETQ.

V gene TRBV10-3 combines with J gene TRBJ1-1, with 8 bases that match TRBD1. V shed 4 bases, J shed 2 bases, and the junction held 6 bases outside the gene matches. This CDR3 region has 15 residues. CDR1 is ENHRY and CDR2 is SYGVKD in the germline V gene. CDR3 sequence reads: CAISASGGHNTEAFF. The DNA of the CDR3 is TGTGCCATCAGTGCTTCAGGGGGCCACAACACTGAAGCTTTCTTT.

The V and J genes are TRBV18 and TRBJ1-1, with TRBD1 matching 8 bases. CDR1 is KGHSH and CDR2 is LQKENI in the germline V gene. The CDR3 is made up of 17 amino acids. V was pared by 6 bases and J by 0 bases, with 12 bases of the junction left unmatched. CDR3 coding DNA: TGTGCCAGCTCCCCGAGCGGACAGGGAGGAATGAACACTGAAGCTTTCTTT. Its protein product is CASSPSGQGGMNTEAFF. The variable domain in full, with the rest retrieved from reference TRBV18 and TRBJ1-1, is NAGVMQNPRHLVRRRGQEARLRCSPMKGHSHVYWYRQLPEEGLKFMVYLQKENIIDESGMPKERFSAEFPKEGPSILRIQQVVRGDSAAYFCASSPSGQGGMNTEAFFGQGTRLTVV.

The chain recombines TRBV6-5 with TRBJ1-1; D is possibly TRBD1 (6 bases). The CDR3 runs to 14 residues. Looked up from germline, CDR1 is MNHEY and CDR2 is SVGAGI. V lost 2 bases, J lost 3 bases, and 10 bases lay in between. The CDR3 spells CASSYGGGYTEAFF. Here the CDR3 DNA reads TGTGCCAGCAGTTACGGGGGCGGTTACACTGAAGCTTTCTTT.

This chain uses TRBV2 with TRBJ2-7, with D possibly matching TRBD1 (6 bases). V was pared by 8 bases and J by 7 bases, with 18 bases between. Germline lookup yields CDR1 SNHLY and CDR2 FYNNEI. The CDR3 spans 13 residues. The CDR3 is CASSQGPSREQYF. CDR3 in DNA: TGTGCCAGCTCACAGGGACCCTCTCGGGAGCAGTACTTC.

The chain has TRBV5-6 and TRBJ1-1; 7 bases agree with TRBD1. V trimming: 0 bases; J trimming: 1 base; junction bases outside the gene matches: 0. The CDR3 has 14 residues. Germline CDR1 is SGHDT and CDR2 is YYEEEE. This chain's CDR3 is CASSLDRGNTEAFF. The CDR3 DNA is TGTGCCAGCAGCTTGGACAGGGGGAACACTGAAGCTTTCTTT.

The V call is TRBV6-5, the J call TRBJ1-2; D remains unclear. The CDR3 runs 14 residues. Germline V gene sequence: CDR1 MNHEY, CDR2 SVGAGI. V lost 4 bases, J lost 5 bases, and 14 bases lay in between. The CDR3 DNA is TGTGCCAGCAGTTCCTCCTTTAATCGTTATGGCTACACCTTC. Translated, it gives CASSSSFNRYGYTF.

CDR3 sequence: CASSSDRDSNQPQHF. For the CDR3, the DNA is TGTGCCAGCAGTTCCGACAGGGACTCAAATCAGCCCCAGCATTTT. The chain carries TRBV27 and TRBJ1-5; 7 positions agree with TRBD1. J gave up 4 bases and V 4 bases, and 7 bases lay outside the gene matches. The germline gives CDR1 MNHEY, CDR2 SMNVEV (reference sequence). The CDR3 runs 15 residues.

The V and J genes are TRBV4-1 and TRBJ1-1; D perhaps matches TRBD1 (5 bases). The V and J ends lost 7 bases and 0 bases respectively, with 12 bases between them. CDR1 and CDR2 (germline): MGHRA, YSYEKL. There are 14 residues in the CDR3. CDR3 sequence: CASTYRLMNTEAFF. The CDR3 DNA is TGCGCCAGCACCTACAGGTTAATGAACACTGAAGCTTTCTTT.

As DNA, the CDR3 is TGTGCCAGCAGTGAAGGGGGAAACACCGGGGAGCTGTTTTTT. Its translation is CASSEGGNTGELFF. This sequence joins TRBV6-4 and TRBJ2-2, with D maybe TRBD1 (6 bases). Germline values: CDR1 MRHNA, CDR2 SNTAGT. The V and J ends lost 3 bases and 2 bases respectively, with 7 bases between them. The CDR3 has 14 residues.

This clone has a handful of counts. This sequence joins TRBV10-2 and TRBJ1-1; 7 bases match TRBD1. The CDR3 length is 16 residues. Germline values: CDR1 WSHSY, CDR2 SAAADI. V dropped 3 bases and J dropped 3; count of bases not matched to a gene: 10. The CDR3 protein is CASSDTAGGGHTEAFF. The CDR3 coding sequence is TGCGCCAGCAGTGATACGGCAGGGGGTGGGCACACTGAAGCTTTCTTT.

This chain connects TRBV7-9 to TRBJ2-3, with 8 bases identical to TRBD2. This CDR3 contains 12 residues. Trimming took 5 bases from V and 11 from J; bases not matched to a gene: 6. CDR1 is SEHNR, CDR2 FQNEAQ, per germline (reference sequence). CDR3 bases: TGTGCCAGCAGCGAAGCGGGGGTGGAGCAGTATTTT. Its protein is CASSEAGVEQYF.

V gene TRBV6-9 combines with J gene TRBJ1-6, with 7 bases that match TRBD1. V was clipped by 5 bases and J by 0 bases; unmatched bases: 7. CDR3 length: 17 amino acids. Germline V lookup: CDR1 MNHGY, CDR2 SVAAGI. CDR3 residues: CASSLTGESSYNSPLHF. The DNA of the CDR3 is TGTGCCAGCAGTCTTACAGGGGAGAGCTCCTATAATTCACCCCTCCACTTT.

The chain is built from TRBV27 and TRBJ2-5; 10 bases line up with TRBD2. The CDR3 contains 20 residues. V shed 4 bases and J 4 bases; nucleotides not matched to a gene: 21. Per the germline V gene, CDR1 is MNHEY and CDR2 is SMNVEV (reference sequence). In DNA form, the CDR3 reads TGTGCCAGCAGTTCCGCGGGAGCGGGGGGGCCAGTCTTACGATTAGAGACCCAGTACTTC. Amino acids: CASSSAGAGGPVLRLETQYF.

The chain employs TRBV13 and TRBJ1-3, with a tentative D call TRBD1 (6 bases). V was pared by 0 bases and J by 0 bases, with 15 bases between. Germline values: CDR1 PRHDT, CDR2 FYEKMQ (reference sequence). This CDR3 has 18 residues. This CDR3 reads CASSLGQVRTVSGNTIYF. For the CDR3, the DNA is TGTGCCAGCAGCTTAGGCCAGGTCAGGACAGTCTCTGGAAACACCATATATTTT.

The V and J genes are TRBV5-4 and TRBJ1-3; D not certain. Between the trimmed V and J ends, which lost 3 bases and 1 base, there was a span of 14 bases. The CDR3 has 16 amino acids. CDR1 is SGHNT, CDR2 YYREEE, per germline (reference sequence). CDR3 in DNA: TGTGCCAGCAGCTCCGGCGGCGCCAGATCTGGAAACACCATATATTTT. Translated: CASSSGGARSGNTIYF.

CDR3 in amino acids: CASSVSGRTSGTRGYEQFF. CDR3 DNA sequence: TGTGCCAGCAGCGTCTCAGGCCGGACTAGCGGAACCCGGGGATATGAGCAGTTCTTC. This chain connects TRBV9 to TRBJ2-1, with 10 bases aligning to TRBD2. V shed 2 bases, J shed 8 bases, and the junction held 19 bases outside the gene matches. The CDR3 covers 19 residues. Germline assignment: CDR1 SGDLS and CDR2 YYNGEE.

This rearrangement joins TRBV11-2 to TRBJ2-1; 8 bases are a match to TRBD2. Germline trimming cut 7 bases from V and 6 bases from J; bases unmatched to any gene: 8. CDR1 is SGHAT and CDR2 is FQNNGV in the germline V gene. CDR3 length equals 14 residues. CDR3 bases: TGTGCCAGCAATAGCCTAGCGGGCTTCAATGAGCAGTTCTTC. Translated: CASNSLAGFNEQFF.

The CDR3 region has the DNA TGTGCCAGCAGCGTGGACCGACAGGGGATCGTGACTAACTATGGCTACACCTTC. Amino acids: CASSVDRQGIVTNYGYTF. The chain recombines TRBV9 with TRBJ1-2, with 8 bases that match TRBD1. With 2 bases clipped from V and 0 bases from J, the junction kept 12 bases outside the gene matches. CDR3 length: 18 amino acids. Germline V gene data show CDR1 as SGDLS and CDR2 as YYNGEE.